The 7 T cell receptor beta chains below were found in one sample sequenced in a study of immune heterogeneity within non-small cell lung tumors. The authors used around 590 ng of bulk tumor genomic DNA per sample as template. Multiple biopsies spaced far apart were taken from each primary tumor during surgery. Enrolled individuals presented with untreated, newly diagnosed non-small cell lung cancer and received curative surgery. The TCR beta CDR3 region was amplified by multiplex PCR employing 32 V and 13 J primers. TCRdb redid the calling of the multiplex PCR reads with MiXCR, one entry per CDR3 protein. The sample has more than 10,000 distinct CDR3 sequences, about 20% seen once. Sequencing was carried out using lung tumor tissue. Receptor source: a man aged 60-69 years with non-small cell lung cancer.

This clonotype was found many times. The CDR3 region is CASSLTGGPSYEQYF. The DNA of the CDR3 is TGCGCCAGCAGCTTGACGGGAGGTCCCTCCTACGAGCAGTACTTC. The chain combines TRBV5-1 with TRBJ2-7, with 7 nucleotides matching TRBD2. Germline V lookup: CDR1 SGHRS, CDR2 YFSETQ. J lost 0 bases, V lost 1 base, and 4 bases had no gene match. The CDR3 runs 15 residues.

The chain has TRBV6-1 and TRBJ2-1, with D possibly called TRBD1 or TRBD2 (5 bases each). CDR1 is MNHNS, CDR2 SASEGT, per germline. V lost 3 bases, J lost 7 bases, and 16 bases lay in between. The CDR3 is 15 residues long. This CDR3 reads CASSDAGDPRNEQFF. As DNA, the CDR3 is TGTGCCAGCAGTGACGCTGGGGACCCAAGGAATGAGCAGTTCTTC.

The sample holds a few counts of this clonotype. The V call is TRBV10-3, the J call TRBJ1-1, with D possibly being TRBD1 (6 bases). The CDR3 spans 13 residues. Germline CDR1 ENHRY, CDR2 SYGVKD. With 3 bases removed from V and 5 bases from J, the gap between germline ends came to 10 bases. For the CDR3, the DNA is TGTGCCATCAGTGACGGGGGCTTGACTGAAGCTTTCTTT. Translation: CAISDGGLTEAFF.

The rearrangement joins TRBV7-8 to TRBJ1-2, with D uncertain. Trimming shortened V by 6 bases and J by 5 bases, and 10 bases separated the two germline ends. The CDR3 consists of 12 residues. The germline gives CDR1 SGHVS, CDR2 FQNEAQ. DNA for the CDR3: TGTGCCAGCAGTTCAATAAATTATGGCTACACCTTC. Amino acid sequence: CASSSINYGYTF.

This chain links TRBV20-1 with TRBJ2-2; 10 bases align to TRBD2. Germline V gives CDR1 DFQATT, CDR2 SNEGSKA (reference sequence). V shed 1 base and J 7 bases; nucleotides not matched to a gene: 12. This CDR3 is 17 amino acids long. The CDR3 sequence is CSARVAAGGPDGGELFF. The DNA for the CDR3 is TGCAGTGCTAGAGTGGCAGCGGGAGGGCCTGATGGCGGGGAGCTGTTTTTT.

This clonotype was seen more than once but under ten times. The rearrangement links TRBV18 to TRBJ1-1; D unclear. This CDR3 has 15 amino acids. Per the germline V gene, CDR1 is KGHSH and CDR2 is LQKENI. The V end lost 3 bases, the J end lost 0 bases, and 11 bases lay between the germline ends. CDR3 nucleotides: TGTGCCAGCTCACCGCTTGCGGTCCTGAACACTGAAGCTTTCTTT. This sequence encodes CASSPLAVLNTEAFF.

The chain is built from TRBV5-1 and TRBJ2-3; 8 nucleotides align to TRBD2. Trimming cost V 4 bases and J 1 base; bases outside gene matches: 8. Looked up from germline, CDR1 is SGHRS and CDR2 is YFSETQ. CDR3 length equals 16 residues. The CDR3 loop reads CASSPRSGRGTDTQYF. CDR3 DNA sequence: TGCGCCAGCAGCCCTCGCAGCGGGAGAGGCACAGATACGCAGTATTTT.